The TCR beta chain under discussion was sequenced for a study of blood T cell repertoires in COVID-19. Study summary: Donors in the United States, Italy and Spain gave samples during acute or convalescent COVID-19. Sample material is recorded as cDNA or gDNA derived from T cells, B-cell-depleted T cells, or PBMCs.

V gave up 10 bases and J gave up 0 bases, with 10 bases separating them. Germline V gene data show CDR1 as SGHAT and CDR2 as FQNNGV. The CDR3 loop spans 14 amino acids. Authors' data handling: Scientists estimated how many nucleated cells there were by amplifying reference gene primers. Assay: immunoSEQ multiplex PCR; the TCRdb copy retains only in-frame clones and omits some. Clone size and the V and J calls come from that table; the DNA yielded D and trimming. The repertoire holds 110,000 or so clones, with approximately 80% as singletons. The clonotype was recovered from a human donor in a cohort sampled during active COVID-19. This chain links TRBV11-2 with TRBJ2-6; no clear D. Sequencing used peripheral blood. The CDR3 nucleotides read TGTGCCACCCAACGGAGCTCTGGGGCCAACGTCCTGACTTTC. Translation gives CATQRSSGANVLTF.